The rows below give T cell receptor beta chains drawn from one sample of a study of T cell responses to AZD1222 COVID-19 vaccine. The assay was immunoSEQ multiplex PCR, and TCRdb's table has in-frame clones only and misses some. The sample carries about 180,000 clones, around 90% recorded once. Sequenced material: peripheral blood, taken 28 days after the second dose of the MenACWY control vaccine. The source is an adult who received the MenACWY meningococcal vaccine as a control. The CDR3 runs from the conserved cysteine through the conserved F or W. The D gene is left open where the match is weak. Expanded clones get a size class; other rows say once, few or many, or leave the size out.

J gene | D gene | V gene | clone size | CDR3 DNA | CDR3 protein
TRBJ2-2 | TRBD2 | TRBV15 | - | TGTGCCACCAGCAGGGCTAGCGGGACTAACACCGGGGAGCTGTTTTTT | CATSRASGTNTGELFF
TRBJ1-2 | - | TRBV18 | - | TGTGCCAGCTCACCACCGGCGTTTCCCGATGGCTACACCTTC | CASSPPAFPDGYTF
TRBJ2-5 | - | TRBV15 | - | TGTGCCACCAGCAGAGATTTCGAGACCCAGTACTTC | CATSRDFETQYF
TRBJ2-1 | - | TRBV9 | - | TGTGCCAGCAGCGTAGTACTAGACAATGAGCAGTTCTTC | CASSVVLDNEQFF
TRBJ2-1 | - | TRBV19 | - | TGTGCCAGTAGTATAGATCGAACTAGCCACTACAATGAGCAGTTCTTC | CASSIDRTSHYNEQFF
TRBJ2-7 | TRBD2 | TRBV7-9 | - | TGTGCCAGCAGCTTAGAGGGTCGAATAGCGGGAGTTCACGAGCAGTACTTC | CASSLEGRIAGVHEQYF
TRBJ2-3 | - | TRBV11-2 | - | TGTGCCAGCAGCTTATATTTGGACGGCAGCACAGATACGCAGTATTTT | CASSLYLDGSTDTQYF
TRBJ2-5 | - | TRBV5-1 | - | TGCGCCAGCAGCTTGGACGGAGACTTCCAAGAGACCCAGTACTTC | CASSLDGDFQETQYF
TRBJ2-2 | - | TRBV5-1 | - | TGCGCCAGCAGCTTGGAGCTCGGGGAGCTGTTTTTT | CASSLELGELFF
TRBJ2-5 | - | TRBV28 | once | TGTGCCAGCAGTTTTGACAGGAAAGAGACCCAGTACTTC | CASSFDRKETQYF
TRBJ1-2 | - | TRBV6-5 | - | TGTGCCAGCAGACTCGGGGGGGGAAATAGATATGGCTACACCTTC | CASRLGGGNRYGYTF
TRBJ2-1 | - | TRBV5-5 | once | TGTGCCAGCAGCTTGGCTGGGATATACAATGAGCAGTTCTTC | CASSLAGIYNEQFF
TRBJ2-7 | - | TRBV28 | - | TGTGCCAGCAGACCTGAAGGTCCTCGCTACGAGCAGTACTTC | CASRPEGPRYEQYF
TRBJ2-3 | - | TRBV7-2 | - | TGTGCCAGCAGCCCCCCCGGACTGCTAAGCACAGATACGCAGTATTTT | CASSPPGLLSTDTQYF
TRBJ2-5 | TRBD2 | TRBV3-1/TRBV3-2 | - | TGTGCCAGCAGCCAAAGTCTAGCGGGAGGAAGAGAGACCCAGTACTTC | CASSQSLAGGRETQYF
TRBJ1-3 | - | TRBV19 | - | TGTGCCTCCCGGGACCGCTCAAACTCTGGAAACACCATATATTTT | CASRDRSNSGNTIYF
TRBJ1-4 | - | TRBV5-1 | - | TGCGCCAGCAGCTTGACAGGGCCTAATGAAAAACTGTTTTTT | CASSLTGPNEKLFF
TRBJ1-4 | - | TRBV30 | - | TGTGCCTGGAGTGTTGGGGAAAAACTGTTTTTT | CAWSVGEKLFF
TRBJ2-7 | TRBD1 | TRBV3-1/TRBV3-2 | - | TGTGCCAGCAGCCGCCTTTCCGGGGACAGACAGGCCTTC | CASSRLSGDRQAF
TRBJ1-1 | - | TRBV10-3 | once | TGTGCCACTACAGAAATTAAAGACACTGAAGCTTTCTTT | CATTEIKDTEAFF
TRBJ1-2 | - | TRBV5-1 | - | TGCGCCAGCAGCTTGGGTTGGCACGACTATGGCTACACCTTC | CASSLGWHDYGYTF
TRBJ2-7 | TRBD1 | TRBV5-1 | - | TGCGCCAGCAGCTTATCCAACAGGGGGCGCATCTACGAGCAGTACTTC | CASSLSNRGRIYEQYF
TRBJ1-6 | TRBD1 | TRBV5-1 | - | TGCGCCAGCAGCTTGGGGGACAGGAGCTCCTATAATTCACCCCTCCACTTT | CASSLGDRSSYNSPLHF
TRBJ1-4 | TRBD1 | TRBV18 | - | TGTGCCAGCTCACCAGCTCAGGGGGCCGCAACTAATGAAAAACTGTTTTTT | CASSPAQGAATNEKLFF
TRBJ2-7 | - | TRBV30 | - | TGTGCCTGGAGTGTAGAGCCCCCCGGGGGCGAGCAGTACTTC | CAWSVEPPGGEQYF
TRBJ2-7 | - | TRBV10-3 | - | TGTGCCATCCGCTTACAGGTAGACTACGAGCAGTACTTC | CAIRLQVDYEQYF
TRBJ1-1 | - | TRBV18 | once | TGTGCCAGCTCAACAGGACGGACTGAAGCTTTCTTT | CASSTGRTEAFF
TRBJ1-2 | TRBD1 | TRBV5-4 | - | TGTGCCAGCAGCCCCCGTTTAGACAGGGAGGAGAGCTACACCTTC | CASSPRLDREESYTF
TRBJ1-1 | TRBD1 | TRBV19 | - | TGTGCCAGTAGTCCCCGACAGGGCAACACTGAAGCTTTCTTT | CASSPRQGNTEAFF
TRBJ2-7 | - | TRBV18 | - | TGTGCCACAAGGGGTTCCCTACTCTACGAGCAGTACTTC | CATRGSLLYEQYF
TRBJ1-4 | - | TRBV15 | - | TGTGCCACCAGCAGATCCCCCGGTGGTGAAAAACTGTTTTTT | CATSRSPGGEKLFF
TRBJ2-1 | - | TRBV28 | - | TGTGCCAGCAGTCCTCAAGCAGAAAGAGGGTTTAATGAGCAGTTCTTC | CASSPQAERGFNEQFF
TRBJ1-2 | - | TRBV30 | - | TGTGCCTGGAGTGTTGGGCTTGGCTACACCTTC | CAWSVGLGYTF
TRBJ1-4 | - | TRBV6-5 | - | TGTGCCAGCAGTTTGACGCCGGAAACTAATGAAAAACTGTTTTTT | CASSLTPETNEKLFF
TRBJ2-5 | - | TRBV5-5 | - | TGTGCCAGCAGCTTGGGGACTCCCCAAGAGACCCAGTACTTC | CASSLGTPQETQYF
TRBJ1-5 | - | TRBV19 | - | TGTGCCAGTAGTATAGGGCCGGGTAATAGCAATCAGCCCCAGCATTTT | CASSIGPGNSNQPQHF
TRBJ2-7 | TRBD1 | TRBV10-1 | - | TGCGCCAGCGCTCCAGGGGGCGCCGACGAGCAGTACTTC | CASAPGGADEQYF
TRBJ2-7 | - | TRBV30 | - | TGTGCTACAGGGTTCTCCTACGAGCAGTACTTC | CATGFSYEQYF
TRBJ1-5 | TRBD1 | TRBV6-5 | - | TGTGCCAGCAGTTACTATGGACAGGGCCTGTTTTGGCCCCAGCATTTT | CASSYYGQGLFWPQHF